This T cell receptor (beta chain) came from a study of blood T cell repertoires in COVID-19. Original handling: Reference gene primer amplification yielded estimated nucleated cell counts. Method: immunoSEQ multiplex PCR; TCRdb's copy keeps in-frame clones and lacks some. D and trimming come from the DNA, and the V and J calls and clone size come from that table. This sample has 220,000 or so clones, with about nine tenths found just once. The CDR3 totals 12 residues. Deletions cut 2 bases from V and 6 bases from J, with 7 bases between. Germline V lookup: CDR1 SNHLY, CDR2 FYNNEI. Those enrolled, adults aged roughly 18 to 100 years, came from around 25 US areas. Clinical history as reported by participants underpinned cohort assignment. Exposed participants encountered a COVID-19 case during the 2 weeks preceding study entry.

V and J are TRBV2 and TRBJ1-1; D remains ambiguous. Sequencing used PBMCs or T cells enriched from blood (not recorded which). The TCR sequence derives from a man aged 45 to 65 who had been exposed to COVID-19. The CDR3: CASSEWRPEAFF. DNA of the CDR3: TGTGCCAGCAGTGAATGGAGGCCTGAAGCTTTCTTT. The entire variable domain, with the rest obtained from reference TRBV2 and TRBJ1-1, is as follows: EPEVTQTPSHQVTQMGQEVILRCVPISNHLYFYWYRQILGQKVEFLVSFYNNEISEKSEIFDDQFSVERPDGSNFTLKIRSTKLEDSAMYFCASSEWRPEAFFGQGTRLTVV.